The next 17 T cell receptor beta chains were all read from a single sample in a study of blood T cell repertoires in COVID-19. Profiled with immunoSEQ multiplex PCR; TCRdb holds only in-frame clones, not every one. The repertoire includes about 260,000 clones, about 86% of them detected once, and approximately 4% sits in the top ten. The sample was PBMCs or T cells enriched from blood (not recorded which). All receptors derive from a man aged 30 to 39 with acute COVID-19.

V and J are TRBV6-5 and TRBJ1-6; 7 nucleotides align to TRBD1. Trimming cost V 6 bases and J 5 bases; bases outside gene matches: 4. The CDR3 is 14 amino acids. CDR1 is MNHEY and CDR2 is SVGAGI in the germline V gene. CDR3 in amino acids: CASSRDSDNSPLHF. The DNA for the CDR3 is TGTGCCAGCAGCCGGGACAGTGATAATTCACCCCTCCACTTT.

This chain connects TRBV10-3 to TRBJ1-2; D is unresolved. The V end lost 11 bases, the J end lost 3 bases, and 10 bases lay between the germline ends. The CDR3 consists of 11 residues. From germline, CDR1 is ENHRY and CDR2 SYGVKD. CDR3 sequence reads: CAGGSDYGYTF. The CDR3 nucleotides are TGTGCCGGAGGAAGCGACTATGGCTACACCTTC.

This chain joins TRBV19 and TRBJ2-3; 13 nucleotides line up with TRBD2. Unmatched junction bases numbered 4, after V lost 5 bases and J lost 5 bases. CDR1 is LNHDA, CDR2 SQIVND, per germline (reference sequence). This CDR3 region has 15 residues. The CDR3 protein is CASSFRTSGGDTQYF. The CDR3 DNA is TGTGCCAGTAGTTTCCGGACTAGCGGGGGAGATACGCAGTATTTT. Full variable domain (remainder filled in from reference TRBV19 and TRBJ2-3): DGGITQSPKYLFRKEGQNVTLSCEQNLNHDAMYWYRQDPGQGLRLIYYSQIVNDFQKGDIAEGYSVSREKKESFPLTVTSAQKNPTAFYLCASSFRTSGGDTQYFGPGTRLTVL.

Regarding this clone: The junction does not match germline at one end; this may be a read error. This rearrangement joins TRBV5-1 to TRBJ2-4; the D gene is possibly TRBD2 (6 bases). CDR1 is SGHRS, CDR2 YFSETQ, per germline. CDR3 size: 15 residues. CDR3 sequence: CASSSGSLIGNIQYF. The CDR3 DNA reads as TGTGCCAGCAGTTCCGGGAGTTTAATTGGGAACATTCAGTACTTC.

The chain couples TRBV7-8 to TRBJ1-4; D remains ambiguous. Germline CDR1 is SGHVS and CDR2 is FQNEAQ. Trimming pared 0 bases from V and 3 bases from J, leaving 8 bases between. The CDR3 is 15 amino acids. The CDR3 sequence: CASSLAAGPNEKLFF. The CDR3 DNA reads TGTGCCAGCAGCTTAGCCGCAGGCCCTAATGAAAAACTGTTTTTT. The complete variable domain, with remaining parts taken from reference TRBV7-8 and TRBJ1-4, reads GAGVSQSPRYKVAKRGQDVALRCDPISGHVSLFWYQQALGQGPEFLTYFQNEAQLDKSGLPSDRFFAERPEGSVSTLKIQRTQQEDSAVYLCASSLAAGPNEKLFFGSGTQLSVL.

To note about this clone: The same CDR3 arises from other DNA sequences in this sample as well. The CDR3 here is CASSPWDRGAGELFF. Written as DNA, the CDR3 is TGCGCCAGCAGCCCCTGGGACAGGGGCGCCGGGGAGCTGTTTTTT. The V and J genes are TRBV5-1 and TRBJ2-2; TRBD1 aligns across 10 bases. Losses at the gene ends were 4 bases for V and 6 bases for J; bases not matched to a gene: 6. This CDR3 contains 15 residues. Germline lookup yields CDR1 SGHRS and CDR2 YFSETQ.

The CDR3 is CASSLMAGSGELFF. CDR3 coding DNA: TGTGCCAGCAGCTTAATGGCAGGGTCCGGGGAGCTGTTTTTT. V is TRBV11-2 and J is TRBJ2-2; D is possibly TRBD1 (5 bases). This CDR3 region has 14 residues. Trimming took 2 bases from V and 6 from J, leaving 10 bases between them. Germline CDR1 SGHAT, CDR2 FQNNGV.

V is TRBV5-1 and J is TRBJ1-1; no clear D. CDR3 length: 13 amino acids. Per the germline V gene, CDR1 is SGHRS and CDR2 is YFSETQ. V was pared by 8 bases and J by 3 bases, with 14 bases between. The CDR3 is CASRPGWDTEAFF. The CDR3 nucleotides read TGCGCCAGTCGTCCGGGGTGGGACACTGAAGCTTTCTTT.

The rearrangement uses TRBV5-1 and TRBJ2-1, with 8 bases fitting TRBD2. V trimming: 3 bases; J trimming: 10 bases; junction bases outside the gene matches: 12. This CDR3 has 15 amino acids. Germline V CDR1 and CDR2: SGHRS, YFSETQ. CDR3 in DNA: TGCGCCAGCAGCTCCGAGACCCTAGCGGGTCGGGAGCAGTTCTTC. Translation gives CASSSETLAGREQFF. Combining the CDR3 with reference TRBV5-1 and TRBJ2-1 gives the whole variable domain KAGVTQTPRYLIKTRGQQVTLSCSPISGHRSVSWYQQTPGQGLQFLFEYFSETQRNKGNFPGRFSGRQFSNSRSEMNVSTLELGDSALYLCASSSETLAGREQFFGPGTRLTVL.

This chain joins TRBV6-1 and TRBJ1-1; D call uncertain. The CDR3 totals 12 residues. CDR1 and CDR2 from the germline V gene are MNHNS and SASEGT. Deletions cut 3 bases from V and 4 bases from J, with 6 bases between. For the CDR3, the DNA is TGTGCCAGCAGTGAGATAGCCACTGAAGCTTTCTTT. Translation: CASSEIATEAFF.

The J gene is TRBJ2-3, the V gene TRBV5-1; 10 bases are a match to TRBD1. The CDR3 runs to 15 residues. V lost 4 bases and J lost 2; bases outside the gene matches: 4. The germline gives CDR1 SGHRS, CDR2 YFSETQ. The CDR3 DNA is TGCGCCAGCAGCACCGGGACAGGGGTCACAGATACGCAGTATTTT. It specifies CASSTGTGVTDTQYF.

This clone has a handful of counts. The chain is built from TRBV6-5 and TRBJ2-7; D is possibly TRBD1 (5 bases). The CDR3 spans 14 residues. V dropped 7 bases and J dropped 5 bases, with 18 bases sitting between them. CDR1 is MNHEY, CDR2 SVGAGI, per germline. CDR3 loop: CASKPWQGLNEQYV. CDR3 nucleotide sequence: TGTGCCAGCAAGCCGTGGCAGGGCCTAAACGAGCAGTACGTC.

The V gene is TRBV7-9, the J gene TRBJ1-1; possibly TRBD1 for D (5 bases). The CDR3 has 14 residues. Germline lookup yields CDR1 SEHNR and CDR2 FQNEAQ (reference sequence). V lost 1 base and J lost 4, with 10 bases in between. The CDR3 reads CASSLVTGGTEAFF. CDR3 in DNA: TGTGCCAGCAGCTTAGTCACAGGTGGCACTGAAGCTTTCTTT.

The chain couples TRBV4-3 to TRBJ2-3; 14 nucleotides match TRBD2. The CDR3 has 17 amino acids. Germline lookup yields CDR1 LGHNA and CDR2 YSLEER. The V and J ends lost 4 bases and 3 bases, in that order; junction bases with no gene match: 6. Here the CDR3 reads CASSLLGTSGRTDTQYF. The CDR3, as DNA: TGCGCCAGCAGCCTATTGGGGACTAGCGGGAGAACAGATACGCAGTATTTT.

The chain is built from TRBV7-8 and TRBJ1-3; D might be TRBD1 (5 bases). Germline CDR1 and CDR2: SGHVS and FQNEAQ. This CDR3 comprises 15 residues. The germline V and J ends were trimmed by 5 bases and 1 base, with 12 bases remaining between them. In DNA form, the CDR3 reads TGTGCCAGCAGCAACGGGCAGGGATCTGGAAACACCATATATTTT. It yields the protein CASSNGQGSGNTIYF.

This clone was seen once. CDR3 sequence reads: CASSADSSNQPQHF. In nucleotides, the CDR3 is TGCGCCAGCAGCGCCGACAGTTCCAATCAGCCCCAGCATTTT. The chain joins TRBV5-1 to TRBJ1-5; D perhaps matches TRBD1 (5 bases). The CDR3 has 14 residues. Germline CDR1 reads SGHRS; CDR2 reads YFSETQ. The ends were cut back, 4 bases at V and 3 bases at J, with 11 bases in the middle.

The chain is built from TRBV25-1 and TRBJ2-1, with 12 bases that match TRBD2. V trimming: 7 bases; J trimming: 7 bases; junction bases outside the gene matches: 5. The CDR3 extends over 14 amino acids. The germline gives CDR1 MGHDK, CDR2 SYGVNS. The CDR3 spells CASIPSGRANEQFF. The CDR3 DNA is TGTGCCAGCATTCCTAGCGGGAGGGCGAATGAGCAGTTCTTC.